This T cell receptor (beta chain) emerged from a study of T cells in localized non-small cell lung cancer. The assay was immunoSEQ multiplex PCR, and TCRdb's table has in-frame clones only and misses some. The top ten clones hold about 10% of a sample with around 41,000 clones, 75% to 95% of them seen once. The ends lost 2 bases at V and 9 bases at J; junction bases unmatched: 11. The CDR3 length is 16 residues. CDR1 is LNHDA, CDR2 SQIVND, per germline (reference sequence). Study results and caveats: Only one tumor region was sequenced, so heterogeneity remains possible. Longer overall survival associated with higher blood T cell density; shorter survival with higher adjacent-lung clonality. Adjacent lung was found to contain a median about 50 of the top 100 tumor clones. Adjacent uninvolved lung had the highest clonality, suggesting focused antigen responses.

This clone showed up just once. As yet, its antigen is unknown. This chain joins TRBV19 and TRBJ2-1, with TRBD2 matching 9 bases. The receptor was derived from a woman aged 40-69 years with stage II lung adenocarcinoma. The sample consisted of PBMCs, taken before any cancer treatment. This CDR3 is CASSINRREGTSEQFF. CDR3 bases: TGTGCCAGTAGTATAAATCGGCGGGAGGGTACTTCTGAGCAGTTCTTC.